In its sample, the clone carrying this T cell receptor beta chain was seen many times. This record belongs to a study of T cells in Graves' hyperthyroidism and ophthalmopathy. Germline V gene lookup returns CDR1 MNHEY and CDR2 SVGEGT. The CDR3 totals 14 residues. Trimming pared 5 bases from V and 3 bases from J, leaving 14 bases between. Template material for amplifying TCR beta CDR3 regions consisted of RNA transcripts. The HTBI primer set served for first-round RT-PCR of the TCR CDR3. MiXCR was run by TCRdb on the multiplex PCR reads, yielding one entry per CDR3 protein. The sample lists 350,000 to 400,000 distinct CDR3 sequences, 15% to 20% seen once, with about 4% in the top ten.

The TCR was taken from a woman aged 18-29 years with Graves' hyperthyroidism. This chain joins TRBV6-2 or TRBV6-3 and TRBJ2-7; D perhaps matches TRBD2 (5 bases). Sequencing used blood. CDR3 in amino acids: CASSRRTEYYEQYF. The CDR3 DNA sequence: TGTGCCAGCAGTCGACGGACTGAGTACTACGAGCAGTACTTC.